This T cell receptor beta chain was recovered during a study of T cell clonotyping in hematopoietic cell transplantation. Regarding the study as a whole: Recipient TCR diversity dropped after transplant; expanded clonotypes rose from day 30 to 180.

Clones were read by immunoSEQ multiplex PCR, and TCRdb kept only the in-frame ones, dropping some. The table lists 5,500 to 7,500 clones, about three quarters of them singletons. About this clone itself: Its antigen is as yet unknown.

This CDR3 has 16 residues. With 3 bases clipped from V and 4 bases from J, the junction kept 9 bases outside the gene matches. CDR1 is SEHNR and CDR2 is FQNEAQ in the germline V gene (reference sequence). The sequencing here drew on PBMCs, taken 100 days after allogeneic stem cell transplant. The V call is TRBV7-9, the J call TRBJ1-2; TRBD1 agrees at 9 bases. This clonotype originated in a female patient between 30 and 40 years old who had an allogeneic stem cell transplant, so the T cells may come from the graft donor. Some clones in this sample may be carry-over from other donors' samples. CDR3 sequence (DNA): TGTGCCAGCAGCTTTTTACAGGGGGCGGAAGGCTATGGCTACACCTTC. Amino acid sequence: CASSFLQGAEGYGYTF. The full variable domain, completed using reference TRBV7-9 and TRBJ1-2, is DTGVSQNPRHKITKRGQNVTFRCDPISEHNRLYWYRQTLGQGPEFLTYFQNEAQLEKSRLLSDRFSAERPKGSFSTLEIQRTEQGDSAMYLCASSFLQGAEGYGYTFGSGTRLTVV.